The 7 T cell receptor beta chains in this list originate from one sample, sequenced in a study of T cell responses to AZD1222 COVID-19 vaccine. Sequenced by immunoSEQ multiplex PCR; TCRdb stores in-frame clones only, minus some. The table shows some 97,000 clones, with around 90% occurring only once. This material consisted of peripheral blood, taken on day 0 of AZD1222 vaccination. These receptors were collected from an adult in good health.

The rearrangement joins TRBV5-4 to TRBJ2-1, with TRBD2 identical over 7 bases. CDR3 length: 15 amino acids. Germline CDR1 and CDR2: SGHNT and YYREEE (reference sequence). Trimming at V came to 6 bases and at J to 3 bases, leaving 9 bases not matched to a gene. The CDR3: CASTWGGSIYNEQFF. CDR3 in DNA: TGTGCCAGCACCTGGGGGGGGAGTATCTACAATGAGCAGTTCTTC.

The V and J genes are TRBV10-1 and TRBJ2-1; TRBD2 matches 8 bases. The V and J ends lost 5 bases and 0 bases, in that order; junction bases with no gene match: 6. CDR1 and CDR2 from the germline V gene are WNHNN and SYGVQD (reference sequence). This CDR3 spans 16 amino acids. The CDR3 loop is CASSFGAGGSYNEQFF. The CDR3 coding sequence is TGCGCCAGCAGTTTTGGGGCGGGAGGCTCCTACAATGAGCAGTTCTTC.

The chain combines TRBV4-1 with TRBJ2-7; 10 positions agree with TRBD2. V lost 4 bases to trimming and J lost 6 bases; unmatched junction nucleotides: 6. The CDR3 covers 14 residues. CDR1 and CDR2 from the germline V gene are MGHRA and YSYEKL. CDR3 residues: CASSPPGLASEQYF. The DNA for the CDR3 is TGCGCCAGCAGCCCTCCGGGACTAGCGAGCGAGCAGTACTTC.

This clone was seen once. J is TRBJ1-3 and V is TRBV7-9; D not resolved. The CDR3 totals 13 residues. Deletions cut 5 bases from V and 4 bases from J, with 9 bases between. Germline loops: CDR1 SEHNR, CDR2 FQNEAQ (reference sequence). CDR3 amino acids: CASSPRRGNTIYF. The CDR3 DNA is TGTGCCAGCAGCCCCCGCAGAGGAAACACCATATATTTT.

CDR3 amino acids: CASSLLGTGDGYTF. In DNA, the CDR3 is TGTGCCAGCAGCTTATTGGGGACAGGGGATGGCTACACCTTC. The chain employs TRBV7-9 and TRBJ1-2; TRBD1 matches 10 bases. With V trimmed by 2 bases and J by 6 bases, 3 bases remained unmatched. Germline-derived CDR1 and CDR2 are SEHNR and FQNEAQ (reference sequence). The CDR3 totals 14 residues.

The V gene is TRBV5-1, the J gene TRBJ1-6, with D hard to call. The CDR3 has 14 amino acids. Germline CDR1 reads SGHRS; CDR2 reads YFSETQ. V was pared by 7 bases and J by 7 bases, with 15 bases between. Here the CDR3 reads CASALNPGNSPLHF. As DNA, the CDR3 is TGCGCCAGCGCCCTAAACCCGGGGAATTCACCCCTCCACTTT. Supplemented by reference TRBV5-1 and TRBJ1-6, the full variable domain reads KAGVTQTPRYLIKTRGQQVTLSCSPISGHRSVSWYQQTPGQGLQFLFEYFSETQRNKGNFPGRFSGRQFSNSRSEMNVSTLELGDSALYLCASALNPGNSPLHFGNGTRLTVT.

This clone was observed a few times. The chain carries TRBV5-1 and TRBJ1-1; D remains unclear. CDR1 and CDR2 from the germline V gene are SGHRS and YFSETQ. Trimming cost V 0 bases and J 4 bases, with 16 bases left between them. The CDR3 sequence is 16 residues long. Written as DNA, the CDR3 is TGCGCCAGCAGCTTGGGGAGGCGGGGTCGGGGCACTGAAGCTTTCTTT. Amino acids: CASSLGRRGRGTEAFF.